These T cell receptor beta chains were read from a single sample in a study of human T cells and chemical hapten exposure. From the RACE reads, TCRdb called clonotypes with MiXCR, one entry per CDR3 protein. The sample shows more than 75,000 distinct CDR3 sequences, about 9% of them seen only once. The sequencing input was whole blood. These receptors all stem from a male donor in good health. Some clones in this sample may be carry-over from other donors' samples. CDR3s include the opening cysteine and the closing phenylalanine or tryptophan. The order of the fields is V gene, J gene, D gene, clone size, CDR3 DNA, CDR3 protein. D genes are given only for firm matches. Clone size, where shown, is once, few, many, or a class for clones that have expanded.

>TRBV27|TRBJ2-7|TRBD1|many
TGTGCCAGCAGCTCCGCCCCCAGGGGGTCCTACGAGCAGTACTTC
CASSSAPRGSYEQYF
>TRBV7-2|TRBJ2-3|TRBD2|-
TGTGCCAGCAGCTTAGCGGTAGGACTAGCGGGCACAGATACGCAGTATTTT
CASSLAVGLAGTDTQYF
>TRBV6-5|TRBJ2-2|-|few
TGTGCCAGCAGAAATCCCCCCGGGGAGCTGTTTTTT
CASRNPPGELFF
>TRBV27|TRBJ2-1|TRBD1|-
TGTGCCAGCACCTGGGACAGCTCCTACAATGAGCAGTTCTTC
CASTWDSSYNEQFF
>TRBV12-3/TRBV12-4|TRBJ2-1|TRBD1|few
TGTGCCAGCAGTTTGGGGGACAGGGGGTACAATGAGCAGTTCTTC
CASSLGDRGYNEQFF
>TRBV12-3/TRBV12-4|TRBJ2-5|-|few
TGTGCCAGCAGGGGAGGACATGTCCTAGAGACCCAGTACTTC
CASRGGHVLETQYF
>TRBV5-6|TRBJ1-1|-|many
TGTGCCAGCAGCTTGTCCAACTCTGAAGCTTTCTTT
CASSLSNSEAFF
>TRBV29-1|TRBJ2-3|-|-
TGCAGCGTCGGGGGAGGGGGCGTAAATACGCAGTATTTT
CSVGGGGVNTQYF
>TRBV25-1|TRBJ2-7|-|-
TGTGCCAGCAGTAAGACCGGCGAATCCTACGAGCAGTACTTC
CASSKTGESYEQYF
>TRBV11-2|TRBJ2-2|-|-
TGTGCCAGCAGCTTTCCCCCATGGGGGGAGCTGTTTTTT
CASSFPPWGELFF
>TRBV12-3/TRBV12-4|TRBJ1-6|-|-
TGTGCCAGCAGTTTTAACAGTGAGAATTCACCCCTCCACTTT
CASSFNSENSPLHF
>TRBV5-1|TRBJ2-3|-|-
TGCGCCAGCAGCCCTCGACTAGATAGCACAGATACGCAGTATTTT
CASSPRLDSTDTQYF
>TRBV13|TRBJ2-5|TRBD1|many
TGTGCCAGCAGCTTCGACAGGGACGGGACCCAGTACTTC
CASSFDRDGTQYF
>TRBV5-1|TRBJ1-1|-|-
TGCGCCAGCAGTTTGACTTATGGGGCTGCCGAAGCTTTCTTT
CASSLTYGAAEAFF
>TRBV29-1|TRBJ2-3|-|few
TGCAGCGTTGAACGGCAGTCCACAGATACGCAGTATTTT
CSVERQSTDTQYF